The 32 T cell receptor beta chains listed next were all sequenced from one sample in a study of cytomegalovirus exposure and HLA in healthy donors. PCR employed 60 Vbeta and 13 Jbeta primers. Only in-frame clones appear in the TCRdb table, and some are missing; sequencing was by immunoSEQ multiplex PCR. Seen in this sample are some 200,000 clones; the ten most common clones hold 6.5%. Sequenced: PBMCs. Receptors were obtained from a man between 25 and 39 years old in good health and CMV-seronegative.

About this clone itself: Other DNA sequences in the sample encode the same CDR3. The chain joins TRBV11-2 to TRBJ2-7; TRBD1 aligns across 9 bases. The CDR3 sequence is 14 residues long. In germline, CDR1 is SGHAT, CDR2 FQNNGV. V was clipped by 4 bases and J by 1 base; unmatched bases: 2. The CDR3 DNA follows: TGTGCCAGCAGCTGGGGACAGGGTTCCTACGAGCAGTACTTC. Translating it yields CASSWGQGSYEQYF.

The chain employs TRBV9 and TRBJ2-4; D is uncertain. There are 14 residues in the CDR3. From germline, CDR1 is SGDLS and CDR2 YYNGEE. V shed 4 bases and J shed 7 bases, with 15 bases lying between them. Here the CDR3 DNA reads TGTGCCAGCAGCCCCGAACCCCTCGGGAACATTCAGTACTTC. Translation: CASSPEPLGNIQYF.

The CDR3 sequence: CASRDTGTGLTTEAFF. CDR3 nucleotide sequence: TGTGCCAGCAGAGACACCGGGACAGGGCTGACCACTGAAGCTTTCTTT. V usage is TRBV7-6 and J usage is TRBJ1-1; 9 bases are shared with TRBD1. CDR1 and CDR2 (germline): SGHVS, FNYEAQ. CDR3 length: 16 amino acids. V was clipped by 6 bases and J by 4 bases; unmatched bases: 12.

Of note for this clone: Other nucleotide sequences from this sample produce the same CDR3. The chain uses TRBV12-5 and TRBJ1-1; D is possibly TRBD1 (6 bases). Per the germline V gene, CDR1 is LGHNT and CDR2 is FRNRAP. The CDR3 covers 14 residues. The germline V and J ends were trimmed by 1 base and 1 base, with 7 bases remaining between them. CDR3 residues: CASGLGTENTEAFF. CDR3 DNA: TGTGCTAGTGGTTTGGGGACAGAGAACACTGAAGCTTTCTTT.

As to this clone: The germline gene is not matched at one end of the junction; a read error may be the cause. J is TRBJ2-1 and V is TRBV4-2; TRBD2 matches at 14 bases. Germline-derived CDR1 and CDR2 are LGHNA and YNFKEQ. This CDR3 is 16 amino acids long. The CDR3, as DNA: TGTGCTAGCAGCCAGAGACTAGCGGGGGGGCCCGGTGAGCAGTTCTTC. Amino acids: CASSQRLAGGPGEQFF.

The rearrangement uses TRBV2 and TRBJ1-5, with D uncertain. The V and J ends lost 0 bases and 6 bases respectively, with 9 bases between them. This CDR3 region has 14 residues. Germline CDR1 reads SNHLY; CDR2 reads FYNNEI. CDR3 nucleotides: TGTGCCAGCAGTGAAGCGCGAACGATTCAGCCCCAGCATTTT. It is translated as CASSEARTIQPQHF. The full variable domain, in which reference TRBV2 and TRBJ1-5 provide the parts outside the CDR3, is EPEVTQTPSHQVTQMGQEVILRCVPISNHLYFYWYRQILGQKVEFLVSFYNNEISEKSEIFDDQFSVERPDGSNFTLKIRSTKLEDSAMYFCASSEARTIQPQHFGDGTRLSIL.

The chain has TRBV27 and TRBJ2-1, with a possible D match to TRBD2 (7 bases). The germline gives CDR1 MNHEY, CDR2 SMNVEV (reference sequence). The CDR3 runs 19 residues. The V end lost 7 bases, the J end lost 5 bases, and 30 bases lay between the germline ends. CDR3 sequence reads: CASTKRGVGAGKSNNEQFF. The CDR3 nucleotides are TGTGCCAGCACCAAAAGGGGGGTGGGAGCGGGAAAATCGAACAATGAGCAGTTCTTC.

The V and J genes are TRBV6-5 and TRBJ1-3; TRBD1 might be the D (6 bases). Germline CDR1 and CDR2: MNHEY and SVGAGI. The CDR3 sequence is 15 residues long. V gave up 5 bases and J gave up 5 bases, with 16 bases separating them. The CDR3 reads CASSSHRARRNTIYF. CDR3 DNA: TGTGCCAGCAGTAGCCACAGGGCTCGCCGAAACACCATATATTTT.

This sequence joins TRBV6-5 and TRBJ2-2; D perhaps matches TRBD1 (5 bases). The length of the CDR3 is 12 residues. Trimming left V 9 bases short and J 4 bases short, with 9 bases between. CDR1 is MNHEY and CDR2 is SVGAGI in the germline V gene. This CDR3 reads CASGAGTGELFF. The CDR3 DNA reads TGTGCCAGTGGGGCAGGCACCGGGGAGCTGTTTTTT.

The CDR3 sequence: CAWSVPERSNQPQHF. CDR3 coding DNA: TGTGCCTGGAGTGTGCCTGAGAGGAGCAATCAGCCCCAGCATTTT. The rearrangement joins TRBV30 to TRBJ1-5, with no clear D. V lost 0 bases and J 1 base, leaving 10 bases between the germline ends. There are 15 residues in the CDR3. Looked up from germline, CDR1 is GTSNPN and CDR2 is SVGIG (reference sequence).

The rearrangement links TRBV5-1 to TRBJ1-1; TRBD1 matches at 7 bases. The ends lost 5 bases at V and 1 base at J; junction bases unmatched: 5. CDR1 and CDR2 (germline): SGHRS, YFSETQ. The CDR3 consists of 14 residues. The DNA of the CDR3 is TGCGCCAGCAGTTCCGGGACAGAGAACACTGAAGCTTTCTTT. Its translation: CASSSGTENTEAFF. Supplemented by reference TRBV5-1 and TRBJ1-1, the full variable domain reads KAGVTQTPRYLIKTRGQQVTLSCSPISGHRSVSWYQQTPGQGLQFLFEYFSETQRNKGNFPGRFSGRQFSNSRSEMNVSTLELGDSALYLCASSSGTENTEAFFGQGTRLTVV.

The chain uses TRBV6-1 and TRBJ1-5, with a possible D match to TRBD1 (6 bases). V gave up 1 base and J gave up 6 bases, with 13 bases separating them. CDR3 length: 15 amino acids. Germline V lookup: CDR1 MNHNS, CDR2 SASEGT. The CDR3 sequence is CASSEGGRGSQPQHF. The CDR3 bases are TGTGCCAGCAGTGAAGGTGGCAGGGGTTCTCAGCCCCAGCATTTT.

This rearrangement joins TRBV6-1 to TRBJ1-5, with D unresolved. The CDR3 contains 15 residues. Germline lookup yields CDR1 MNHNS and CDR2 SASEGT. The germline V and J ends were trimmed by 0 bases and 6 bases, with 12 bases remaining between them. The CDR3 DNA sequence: TGTGCCAGCAGTGAAGCCGGCGGGCGACTTCAGCCCCAGCATTTT. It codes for CASSEAGGRLQPQHF.

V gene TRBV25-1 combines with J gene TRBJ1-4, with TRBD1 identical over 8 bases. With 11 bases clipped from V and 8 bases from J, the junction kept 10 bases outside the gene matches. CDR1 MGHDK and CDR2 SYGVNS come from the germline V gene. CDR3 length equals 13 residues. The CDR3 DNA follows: TGTGCCTCAGGACAGGGTTGGAAGGAAAAACTGTTTTTT. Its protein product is CASGQGWKEKLFF.

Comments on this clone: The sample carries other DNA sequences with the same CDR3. The chain's CDR3 is CASSSGTGVIETQYF. CDR3 coding DNA: TGTGCCAGCAGCTCCGGAACAGGGGTTATAGAGACCCAGTACTTC. The V and J genes are TRBV7-6 and TRBJ2-5; 7 bases match TRBD1. The J segment lost 4 bases and the V segment lost 4 bases, leaving 9 bases of the junction unmatched. The CDR3 totals 15 residues. The germline V gene encodes CDR1 SGHVS and CDR2 FNYEAQ.

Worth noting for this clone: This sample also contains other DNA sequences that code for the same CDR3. CDR3 coding DNA: TGTGCCAGCAGTCCAGGACTAGCCGGCACCGGGGAGCTGTTTTTT. It encodes CASSPGLAGTGELFF. J is TRBJ2-2 and V is TRBV27; TRBD2 matches at 8 bases. This CDR3 region has 15 residues. CDR1 MNHEY and CDR2 SMNVEV come from the germline V gene (reference sequence). J gave up 4 bases and V 5 bases, and 6 bases lay outside the gene matches.

CDR3 DNA: TGTGCCAGCAGCGTAGGGACAGGGGAGGATCAGCCCCAGCATTTT. Translation: CASSVGTGEDQPQHF. V usage is TRBV9 and J usage is TRBJ1-5, with TRBD1 matching 9 bases. The CDR3 loop spans 15 amino acids. Trimming at V came to 0 bases and at J to 5 bases, leaving 3 bases not matched to a gene. CDR1 is SGDLS and CDR2 is YYNGEE in the germline V gene.

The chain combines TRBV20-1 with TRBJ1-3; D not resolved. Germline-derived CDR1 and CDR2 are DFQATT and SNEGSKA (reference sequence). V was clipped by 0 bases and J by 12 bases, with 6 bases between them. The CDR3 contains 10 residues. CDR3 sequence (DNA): TGCAGTGCTAGAGATCGGGACATATATTTT. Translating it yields CSARDRDIYF.

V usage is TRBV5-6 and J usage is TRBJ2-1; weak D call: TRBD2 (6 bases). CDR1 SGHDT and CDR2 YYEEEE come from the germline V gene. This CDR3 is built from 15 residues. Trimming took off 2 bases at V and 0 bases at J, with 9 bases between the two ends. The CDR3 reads CASSFGLSSYNEQFF. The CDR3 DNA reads TGTGCCAGCAGCTTTGGACTAAGCTCCTACAATGAGCAGTTCTTC.

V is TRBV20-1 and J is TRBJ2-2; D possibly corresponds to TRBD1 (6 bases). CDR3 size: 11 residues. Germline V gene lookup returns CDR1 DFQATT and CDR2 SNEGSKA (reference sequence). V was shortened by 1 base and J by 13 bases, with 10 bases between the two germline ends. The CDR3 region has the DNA TGCAGTGCTAGAGGCGAGACAGGGCTGTTTTTT. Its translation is CSARGETGLFF.

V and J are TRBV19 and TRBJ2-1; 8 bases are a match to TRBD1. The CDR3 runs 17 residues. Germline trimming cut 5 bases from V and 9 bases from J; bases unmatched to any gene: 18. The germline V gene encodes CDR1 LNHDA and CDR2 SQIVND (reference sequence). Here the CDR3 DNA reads TGTGCCAGTAGTCCTAAACAGGGGGTTTATATCTTAGGTGAGCAGTTCTTC. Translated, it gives CASSPKQGVYILGEQFF. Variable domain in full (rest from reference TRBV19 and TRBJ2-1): DGGITQSPKYLFRKEGQNVTLSCEQNLNHDAMYWYRQDPGQGLRLIYYSQIVNDFQKGDIAEGYSVSREKKESFPLTVTSAQKNPTAFYLCASSPKQGVYILGEQFFGPGTRLTVL.

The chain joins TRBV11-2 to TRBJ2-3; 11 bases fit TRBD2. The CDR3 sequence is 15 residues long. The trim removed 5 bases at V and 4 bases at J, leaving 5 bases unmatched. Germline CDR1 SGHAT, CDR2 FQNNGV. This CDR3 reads CASSVTSGRPDTQYF. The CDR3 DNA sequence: TGTGCCAGCAGCGTAACTAGCGGGAGACCAGATACGCAGTATTTT. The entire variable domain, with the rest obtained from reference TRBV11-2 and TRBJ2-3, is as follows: EAGVAQSPRYKIIEKRQSVAFWCNPISGHATLYWYQQILGQGPKLLIQFQNNGVVDDSQLPKDRFSAERLKGVDSTLKIQPAKLEDSAVYLCASSVTSGRPDTQYFGPGTRLTVL.

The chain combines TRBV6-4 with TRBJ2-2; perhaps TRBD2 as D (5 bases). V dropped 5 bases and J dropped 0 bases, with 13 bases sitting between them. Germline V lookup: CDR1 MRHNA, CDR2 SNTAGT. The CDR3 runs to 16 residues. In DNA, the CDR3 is TGTGCCAGCAGTAGGGAGTCCTTCGCGAACACCGGGGAGCTGTTTTTT. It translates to CASSRESFANTGELFF.

CDR3 DNA sequence: TGCGCCAGCAGAGGCGGGGACAGGGGCTACGAGCAGTACTTC. Amino acid sequence: CASRGGDRGYEQYF. The V call is TRBV5-1, the J call TRBJ2-7; 10 nucleotides line up with TRBD1. Trimming at V came to 5 bases and at J to 3 bases, leaving 5 bases not matched to a gene. Germline loops: CDR1 SGHRS, CDR2 YFSETQ. The CDR3 is 14 residues long.

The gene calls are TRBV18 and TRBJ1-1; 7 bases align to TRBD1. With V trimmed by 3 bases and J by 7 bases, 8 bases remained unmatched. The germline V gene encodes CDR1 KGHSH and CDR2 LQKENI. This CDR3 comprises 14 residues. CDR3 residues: CASSPRTTGIEAFF. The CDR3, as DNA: TGTGCCAGCTCACCTAGGACGACAGGGATTGAAGCTTTCTTT.

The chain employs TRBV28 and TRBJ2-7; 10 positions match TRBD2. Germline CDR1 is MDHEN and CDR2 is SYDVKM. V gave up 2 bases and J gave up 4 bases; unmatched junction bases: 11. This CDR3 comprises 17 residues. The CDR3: CASSLDRWTSGTYEQYF. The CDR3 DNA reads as TGTGCCAGCAGTTTAGATAGATGGACTAGCGGAACGTACGAGCAGTACTTC.

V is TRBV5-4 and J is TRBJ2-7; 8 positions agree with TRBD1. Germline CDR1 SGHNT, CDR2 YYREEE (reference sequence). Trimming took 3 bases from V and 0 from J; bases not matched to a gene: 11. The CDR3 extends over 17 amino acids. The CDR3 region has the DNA TGTGCCAGCAGCTCCACGGGACAGGCATACCCCTCCTACGAGCAGTACTTC. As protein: CASSSTGQAYPSYEQYF. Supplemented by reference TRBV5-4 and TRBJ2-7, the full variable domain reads ETGVTQSPTHLIKTRGQQVTLRCSSQSGHNTVSWYQQALGQGPQFIFQYYREEENGRGNFPPRFSGLQFPNYSSELNVNALELDDSALYLCASSSTGQAYPSYEQYFGPGTRLTVT.

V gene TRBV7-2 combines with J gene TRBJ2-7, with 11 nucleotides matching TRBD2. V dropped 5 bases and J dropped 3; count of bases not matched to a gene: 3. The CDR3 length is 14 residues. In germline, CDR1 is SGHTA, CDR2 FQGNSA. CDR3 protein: CASSPGTSGYEQYF. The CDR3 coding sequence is TGTGCCAGCAGCCCGGGGACTAGCGGCTACGAGCAGTACTTC.

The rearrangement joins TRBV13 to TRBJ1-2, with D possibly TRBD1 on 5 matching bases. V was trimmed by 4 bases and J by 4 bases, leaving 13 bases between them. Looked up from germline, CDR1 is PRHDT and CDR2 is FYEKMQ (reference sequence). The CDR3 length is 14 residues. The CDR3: CASSSQGNTYGYTF. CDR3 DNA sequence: TGTGCCAGCAGCTCCCAGGGAAATACCTATGGCTACACCTTC.

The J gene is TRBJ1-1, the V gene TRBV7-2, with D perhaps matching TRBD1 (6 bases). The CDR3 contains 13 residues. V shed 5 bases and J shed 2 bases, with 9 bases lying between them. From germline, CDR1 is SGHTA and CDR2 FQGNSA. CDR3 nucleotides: TGTGCCAGCAGCCGGACAGCTAACACTGAAGCTTTCTTT. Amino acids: CASSRTANTEAFF.

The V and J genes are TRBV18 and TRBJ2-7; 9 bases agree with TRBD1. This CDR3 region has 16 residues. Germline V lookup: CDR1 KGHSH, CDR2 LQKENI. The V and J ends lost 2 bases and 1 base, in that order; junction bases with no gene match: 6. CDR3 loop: CASSPVSGTGSYEQYF. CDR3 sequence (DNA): TGTGCCAGCTCACCAGTCTCCGGGACAGGGTCCTACGAGCAGTACTTC.

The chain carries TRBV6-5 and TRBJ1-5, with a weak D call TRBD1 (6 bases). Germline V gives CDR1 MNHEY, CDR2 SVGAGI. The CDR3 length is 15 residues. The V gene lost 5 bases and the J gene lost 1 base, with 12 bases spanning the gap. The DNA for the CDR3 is TGTGCCAGCAGTCCGGGACACCCGAGCAATCAGCCCCAGCATTTT. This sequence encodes CASSPGHPSNQPQHF.